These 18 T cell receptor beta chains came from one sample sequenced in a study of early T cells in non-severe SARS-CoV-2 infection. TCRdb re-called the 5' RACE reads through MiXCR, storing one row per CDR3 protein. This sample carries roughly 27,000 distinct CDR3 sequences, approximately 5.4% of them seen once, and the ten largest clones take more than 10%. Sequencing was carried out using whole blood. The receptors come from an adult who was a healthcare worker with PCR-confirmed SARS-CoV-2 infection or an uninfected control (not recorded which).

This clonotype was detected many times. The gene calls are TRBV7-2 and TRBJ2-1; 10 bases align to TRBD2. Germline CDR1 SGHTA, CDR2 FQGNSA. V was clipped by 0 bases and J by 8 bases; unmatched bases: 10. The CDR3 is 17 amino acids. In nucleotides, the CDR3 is TGTGCCAGCAGCTTAGCCGGATCAGGACTAGCGGATGATGAGCAGTTCTTC. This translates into CASSLAGSGLADDEQFF.

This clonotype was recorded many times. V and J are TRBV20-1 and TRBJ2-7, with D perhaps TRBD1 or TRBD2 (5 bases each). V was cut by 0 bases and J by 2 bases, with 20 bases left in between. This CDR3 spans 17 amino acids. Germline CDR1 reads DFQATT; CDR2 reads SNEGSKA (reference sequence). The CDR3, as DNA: TGCAGTGCTAGAGATGAGGTTTCCGGGACCTTACCCTACGAGCAGTACTTC. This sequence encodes CSARDEVSGTLPYEQYF.

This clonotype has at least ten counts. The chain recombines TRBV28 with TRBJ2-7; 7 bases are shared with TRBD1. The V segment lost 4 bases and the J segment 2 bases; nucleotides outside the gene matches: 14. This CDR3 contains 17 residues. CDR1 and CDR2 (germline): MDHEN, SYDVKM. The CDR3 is CASSSKDKMGQTYEQYF. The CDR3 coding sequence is TGTGCCAGCAGTTCCAAGGACAAGATGGGACAGACCTACGAGCAGTACTTC. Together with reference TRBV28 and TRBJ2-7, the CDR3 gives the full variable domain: DVKVTQSSRYLVKRTGEKVFLECVQDMDHENMFWYRQDPGLGLRLIYFSYDVKMKEKGDIPEGYSVSREKKERFSLILESASTNQTSMYLCASSSKDKMGQTYEQYFGPGTRLTVT.

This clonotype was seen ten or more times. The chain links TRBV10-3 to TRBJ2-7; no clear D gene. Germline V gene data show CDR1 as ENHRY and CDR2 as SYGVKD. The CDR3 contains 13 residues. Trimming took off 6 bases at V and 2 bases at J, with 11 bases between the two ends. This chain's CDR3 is CAIRMDGTYEQYF. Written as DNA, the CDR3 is TGTGCCATCAGGATGGACGGAACCTACGAGCAGTACTTC.

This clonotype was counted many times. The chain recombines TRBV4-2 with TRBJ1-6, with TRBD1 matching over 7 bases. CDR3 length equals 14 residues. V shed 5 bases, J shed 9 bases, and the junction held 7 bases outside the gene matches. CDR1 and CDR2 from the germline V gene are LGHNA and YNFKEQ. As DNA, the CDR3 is TGTGCCAGCAGCTCCCGACAGGGTGTTTCACCCCTCCACTTT. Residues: CASSSRQGVSPLHF.

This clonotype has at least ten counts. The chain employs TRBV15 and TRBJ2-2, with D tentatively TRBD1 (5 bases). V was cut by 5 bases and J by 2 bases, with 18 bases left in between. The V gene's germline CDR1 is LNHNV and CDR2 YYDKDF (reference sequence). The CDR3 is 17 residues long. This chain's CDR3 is CATSGQDGRLNTGELFF. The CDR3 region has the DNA TGTGCCACCAGCGGACAAGACGGACGCCTCAACACCGGGGAGCTGTTTTTT.

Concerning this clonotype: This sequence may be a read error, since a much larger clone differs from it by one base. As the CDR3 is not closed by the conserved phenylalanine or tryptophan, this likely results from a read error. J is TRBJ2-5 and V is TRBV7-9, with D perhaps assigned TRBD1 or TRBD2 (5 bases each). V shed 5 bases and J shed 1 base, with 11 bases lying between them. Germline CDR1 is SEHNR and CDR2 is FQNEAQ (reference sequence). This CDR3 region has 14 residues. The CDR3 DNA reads TGTGCCAGCAGCCACGGGGCAATCCAAGAGACCCAGTACCTC. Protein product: CASSHGAIQETQYL.

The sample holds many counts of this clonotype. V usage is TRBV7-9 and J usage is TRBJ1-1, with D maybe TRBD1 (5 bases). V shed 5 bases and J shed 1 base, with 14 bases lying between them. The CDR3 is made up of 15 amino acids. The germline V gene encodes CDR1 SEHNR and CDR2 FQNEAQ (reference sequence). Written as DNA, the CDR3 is TGTGCCAGCAGCATTGCACAGGTGGGGAACACTGAAGCTTTCTTT. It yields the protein CASSIAQVGNTEAFF.

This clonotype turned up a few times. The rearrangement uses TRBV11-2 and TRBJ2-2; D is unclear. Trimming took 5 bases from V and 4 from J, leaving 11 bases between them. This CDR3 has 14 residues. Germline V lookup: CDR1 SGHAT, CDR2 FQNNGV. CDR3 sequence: CASSRVGATGELFF. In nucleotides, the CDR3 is TGTGCCAGCAGCCGAGTGGGTGCCACCGGGGAGCTGTTTTTT. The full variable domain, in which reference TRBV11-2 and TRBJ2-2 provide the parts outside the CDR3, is EAGVAQSPRYKIIEKRQSVAFWCNPISGHATLYWYQQILGQGPKLLIQFQNNGVVDDSQLPKDRFSAERLKGVDSTLKIQPAKLEDSAVYLCASSRVGATGELFFGEGSRLTVL.

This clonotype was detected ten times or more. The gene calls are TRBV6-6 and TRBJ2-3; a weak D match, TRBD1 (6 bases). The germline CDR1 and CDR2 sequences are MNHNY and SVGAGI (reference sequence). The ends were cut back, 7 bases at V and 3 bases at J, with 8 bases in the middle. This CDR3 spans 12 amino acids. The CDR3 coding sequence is TGTGCCAGCACAGGACAGACAGATACGCAGTATTTT. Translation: CASTGQTDTQYF.

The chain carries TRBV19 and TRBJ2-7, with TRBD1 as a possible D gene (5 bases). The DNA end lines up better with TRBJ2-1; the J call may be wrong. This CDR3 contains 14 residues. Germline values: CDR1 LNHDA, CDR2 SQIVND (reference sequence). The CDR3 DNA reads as TGTGCCAGTAGTATCTTCCTGGGGCCCTACGAGCAGTTCTTC. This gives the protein CASSIFLGPYEQFF.

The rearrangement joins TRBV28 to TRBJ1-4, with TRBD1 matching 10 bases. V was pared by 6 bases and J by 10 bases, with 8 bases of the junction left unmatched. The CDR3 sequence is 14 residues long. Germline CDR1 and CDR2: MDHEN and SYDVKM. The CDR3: CASRTTGGKGKLFF. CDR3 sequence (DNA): TGTGCCAGCAGGACGACAGGGGGCAAGGGAAAACTGTTTTTT.

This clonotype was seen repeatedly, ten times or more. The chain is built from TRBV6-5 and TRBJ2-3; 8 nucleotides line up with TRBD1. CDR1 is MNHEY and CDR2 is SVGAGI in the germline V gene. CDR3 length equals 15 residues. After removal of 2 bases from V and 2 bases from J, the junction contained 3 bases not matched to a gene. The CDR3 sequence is CASSYGQGSTDTQYF. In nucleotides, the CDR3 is TGTGCCAGCAGTTACGGACAGGGTTCCACAGATACGCAGTATTTT.

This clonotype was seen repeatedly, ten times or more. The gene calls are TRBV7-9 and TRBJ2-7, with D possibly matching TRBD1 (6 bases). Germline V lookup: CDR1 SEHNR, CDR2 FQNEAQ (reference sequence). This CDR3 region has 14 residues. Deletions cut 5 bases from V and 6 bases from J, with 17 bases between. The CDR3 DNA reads TGTGCCAGCAGCCAAATCTCACAGGGATCCGAGCAGTACTTC. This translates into CASSQISQGSEQYF.

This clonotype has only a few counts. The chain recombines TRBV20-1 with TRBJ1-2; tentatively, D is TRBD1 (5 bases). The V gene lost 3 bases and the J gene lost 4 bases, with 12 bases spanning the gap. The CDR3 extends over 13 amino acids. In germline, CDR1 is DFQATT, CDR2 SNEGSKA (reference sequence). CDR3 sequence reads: CSASDSLGYGYTF. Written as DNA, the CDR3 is TGCAGTGCTAGTGACAGCCTTGGCTATGGCTACACCTTC.

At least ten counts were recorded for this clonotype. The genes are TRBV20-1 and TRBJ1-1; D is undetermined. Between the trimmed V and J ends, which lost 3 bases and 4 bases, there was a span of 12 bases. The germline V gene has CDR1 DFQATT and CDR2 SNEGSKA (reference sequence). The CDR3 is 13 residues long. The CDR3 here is CSASAGYGTEAFF. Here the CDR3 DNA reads TGCAGTGCTAGTGCGGGGTACGGCACTGAAGCTTTCTTT.

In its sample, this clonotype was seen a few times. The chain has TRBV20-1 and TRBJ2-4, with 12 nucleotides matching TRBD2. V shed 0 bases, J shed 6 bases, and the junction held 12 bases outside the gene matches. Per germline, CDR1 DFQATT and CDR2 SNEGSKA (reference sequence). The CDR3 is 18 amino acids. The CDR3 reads CSARDWGSGLAGTNIQYF. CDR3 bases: TGCAGTGCTAGAGATTGGGGGTCGGGACTAGCGGGTACAAACATTCAGTACTTC.

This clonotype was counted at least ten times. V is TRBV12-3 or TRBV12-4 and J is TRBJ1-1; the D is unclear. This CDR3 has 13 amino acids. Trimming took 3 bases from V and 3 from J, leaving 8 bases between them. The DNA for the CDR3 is TGTGCCAGCAGTTTGTCGGGGTACACTGAAGCTTTCTTT. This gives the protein CASSLSGYTEAFF.